The 17 T cell receptor beta chains below come from one sample, sequenced in a study of monozygotic twins with inflammatory bowel disease. TCRdb reprocessed the 5' RACE reads; each CDR3 protein has one entry and no DNA is given. This listing includes roughly 330,000 distinct CDR3 sequences. Sequenced: blood. These receptors all stem from a human donor with ulcerative colitis or Crohn's disease, or a healthy co-twin of an affected twin (not recorded which).

The chain links TRBV4-2 to TRBJ2-3. CDR1 and CDR2 from the germline V gene are LGHNA and YNFKEQ. This CDR3 spans 15 amino acids. CDR3 sequence reads: CASSPGPTSTDTQYF.

This chain links TRBV19 with TRBJ1-5. The CDR3 covers 14 residues. Germline CDR1 is LNHDA and CDR2 is SQIVND (reference sequence). The CDR3 protein is CASSIYHSNQPQHF. Complete variable domain (other parts from reference TRBV19 and TRBJ1-5): DGGITQSPKYLFRKEGQNVTLSCEQNLNHDAMYWYRQDPGQGLRLIYYSQIVNDFQKGDIAEGYSVSREKKESFPLTVTSAQKNPTAFYLCASSIYHSNQPQHFGDGTRLSIL.

The chain employs TRBV28 and TRBJ2-7; lacking DNA, the TRBD1 call made by TCRdb goes unchecked. In germline, CDR1 is MDHEN, CDR2 SYDVKM. This CDR3 is 13 amino acids long. CDR3 residues: CASRGTATYEQYF.

The chain carries TRBV19 and TRBJ1-5; TCRdb proposes TRBD1, but this gene call is untestable without DNA. There are 15 residues in the CDR3. Germline CDR1 and CDR2: LNHDA and SQIVND (reference sequence). The CDR3 spells CASSIWTLGGEPQHF.

V is TRBV6-5 and J is TRBJ2-3; TCRdb's assignment of TRBD1 cannot be checked, as there is no DNA. CDR1 and CDR2 from the germline V gene are MNHEY and SVGAGI. The CDR3 has 15 amino acids. Here the CDR3 reads CASSYRDTRTDTQYF.

The chain employs TRBV6-1 and TRBJ2-1. The CDR3 has 16 amino acids. Germline CDR1 MNHNS, CDR2 SASEGT. CDR3 protein: CASSEEEQRLYNEQFF.

The rearrangement uses TRBV20-1 and TRBJ2-1. The CDR3 runs 14 residues. CDR1 and CDR2 (germline): DFQATT, SNEGSKA (reference sequence). CDR3 sequence: CSANIGDSYNEQFF.

The CDR3 is CASSQLGLGNTEAFF. The chain employs TRBV3-1 and TRBJ1-1; there is no DNA to check the TCRdb D call of TRBD1. Germline assignment: CDR1 LGHDT and CDR2 YNNKEL (reference sequence). This CDR3 spans 15 amino acids.

The chain links TRBV12-3 or TRBV12-4 to TRBJ1-1. The CDR3 sequence is 11 residues long. CDR3 amino acids: CASSVGREAFF.

The chain is built from TRBV10-3 and TRBJ2-5; as DNA is missing, the TRBD1 call by TCRdb cannot be tested. The CDR3 has 14 residues. CDR1 is ENHRY and CDR2 is SYGVKD in the germline V gene. The CDR3 reads CAIKGGGSQETQYF.

The chain combines TRBV15 with TRBJ1-1. There are 14 residues in the CDR3. Germline V gives CDR1 LNHNV, CDR2 YYDKDF (reference sequence). This CDR3 is CATSRDRMNTEAFF.

V is TRBV12-3 or TRBV12-4 and J is TRBJ1-5; TCRdb picks TRBD1, but there is no DNA to check that call. The CDR3 is made up of 16 amino acids. CDR3 residues: CASSPGQGGWNQPQHF.

The CDR3 is CASRETGGSGNTIYF. V and J are TRBV7-2 and TRBJ1-3; with no DNA, the TCRdb D assignment of TRBD1 cannot be verified. Germline CDR1 reads SGHTA; CDR2 reads FQGNSA. The CDR3 totals 15 residues.

The V and J genes are TRBV28 and TRBJ2-3; TCRdb's assignment of TRBD2 cannot be checked, as there is no DNA. Germline loops: CDR1 MDHEN, CDR2 SYDVKM. The CDR3 has 16 amino acids. The CDR3 spells CASSLVGPTAGDTQYF.

The rearrangement joins TRBV29-1 to TRBJ2-3. CDR3 size: 13 residues. Germline V CDR1 and CDR2: SQVTM, ANQGSEA. This chain's CDR3 is CSVGPGATDTQYF.

The CDR3 here is CSARVFQETQYF. V gene TRBV20-1 combines with J gene TRBJ2-5. The V gene's germline CDR1 is DFQATT and CDR2 SNEGSKA (reference sequence). This CDR3 is 12 amino acids long.

The J gene is TRBJ2-7, the V gene TRBV12-3 or TRBV12-4. CDR3 length: 14 amino acids. CDR3 loop: CASSSNGTPYEQYF.